The clone carrying this T cell receptor (beta chain) was found many times. Its antigen is as yet unknown. Four PCR rounds used nested alpha and beta constant region primers plus the SP2 primer. Alpha and beta constant region primers primed reverse transcription for blood and skin samples. Each CDR3 protein is one row after TCRdb ran MiXCR on the UMI-ligation and nested PCR reads. The sample yields around 33,000 distinct CDR3 sequences, more than 6.5% seen once. These data belong to a study of naive and memory T cell subsets. Study-level points and caveats: Tuberculin site TCR excess was interpreted as type IV hypersensitivity infiltration.

Specified treatment: skin biopsy from PPD injection site in Mantoux-positive individual. A UMI-containing oligonucleotide was joined by 3' ligation to the TCR cDNA template. Cells were not sorted; total RNA input targeted about 1 to 1,100 ng. The CDR3 has 15 amino acids. V gave up 2 bases and J gave up 2 bases; unmatched junction bases: 2. From germline, CDR1 is LGHDT and CDR2 YNNKEL (reference sequence). The sequencing used skin, collected from a tuberculin skin test site. This chain links TRBV3-1 with TRBJ2-4; 8 bases are a match to TRBD2. This TCR derives from an adult in good health. DNA for the CDR3: TGTGCCAGCAGCCAAAGCGGGGGAACCAAAAACATTCAGTACTTC. It specifies CASSQSGGTKNIQYF.